The following is a T cell receptor (beta chain) sequence with its context. Original methodology: Researchers report that nucleated cell counts were estimated from reference gene primer amplification. The data were produced by immunoSEQ multiplex PCR, yet TCRdb's version contains in-frame clones alone and is incomplete. V and J calls and clone size are given by that table; D and trimming were obtained from the DNA. Here the sample spans a few hundred thousand clones, 70% to 90% being singletons. The sample is drawn from a study of blood T cell repertoires in COVID-19. Study-level information: Both acute and convalescent COVID-19 samples were obtained from the United States, Italy and Spain. Sample material is recorded as cDNA or gDNA derived from T cells, B-cell-depleted T cells, or PBMCs.

Germline lookup yields CDR1 SGHAT and CDR2 FQNNGV. This CDR3 is built from 15 residues. J gave up 6 bases and V 5 bases, and 12 bases lay outside the gene matches. This rearrangement joins TRBV11-2 to TRBJ2-7; 8 bases match TRBD2. The sample consisted of peripheral blood. This sequence originates from a woman aged 55-75 years with acute or convalescent COVID-19. CDR3 protein: CASSQPGGVIGEQYF. The CDR3 DNA follows: TGTGCCAGCAGCCAGCCGGGGGGGGTCATAGGCGAGCAGTACTTC. Based on the CDR3 plus reference TRBV11-2 and TRBJ2-7, the full variable domain is EAGVAQSPRYKIIEKRQSVAFWCNPISGHATLYWYQQILGQGPKLLIQFQNNGVVDDSQLPKDRFSAERLKGVDSTLKIQPAKLEDSAVYLCASSQPGGVIGEQYFGPGTRLTVT.